A single sample is the source of the 21 T cell receptor beta chains below, sequenced in a study of radiation and T cells in renal cell carcinoma. TCRdb's copy holds only in-frame clones and misses some; the assay was immunoSEQ multiplex PCR. The sample holds just over 150,000 clones, roughly 87% seen once. The time point was: blood 2 weeks post-SBRT. Treatment: 15 Gy SBRT to primary tumor, nephrectomy 4 weeks later. The source was blood, collected from a patient whose treatment included radiotherapy and nephrectomy. The source is a woman in her forties or fifties with renal cell carcinoma.

This clone was found once. The chain's CDR3 is CSARLRLGYTF. CDR3 bases: TGCAGTGCTAGACTCCGCCTTGGCTACACCTTC. The chain joins TRBV20-1 to TRBJ1-2; D is unclear. The CDR3 sequence is 11 residues long. V lost 2 bases and J lost 7, with 8 bases in between. Per germline, CDR1 DFQATT and CDR2 SNEGSKA (reference sequence).

The genes are TRBV7-9 and TRBJ1-4, with D unclear. The CDR3 length is 13 residues. Trimming removed 9 bases at V and 2 bases at J, with 10 bases between. Per germline, CDR1 SEHNR and CDR2 FQNEAQ (reference sequence). The CDR3 reads CASSGSTNEKLFF. As DNA, the CDR3 is TGTGCCAGTTCGGGGTCCACTAATGAAAAACTGTTTTTT.

The chain combines TRBV15 with TRBJ2-5, with 8 bases lining up with TRBD1. The CDR3 has 14 residues. Trimming at V came to 3 bases and at J to 5 bases, leaving 5 bases not matched to a gene. CDR1 and CDR2 (germline): LNHNV, YYDKDF (reference sequence). In DNA, the CDR3 is TGTGCCACCAGCAGCCCCGGACAGGGCGAGACCCAGTACTTC. It yields the protein CATSSPGQGETQYF.

The chain employs TRBV5-1 and TRBJ2-7; 7 nucleotides match TRBD1. From germline, CDR1 is SGHRS and CDR2 YFSETQ. The CDR3 covers 13 residues. V lost 4 bases and J lost 7; bases outside the gene matches: 8. Written as DNA, the CDR3 is TGCGCCAGCAGCAACTTACAGGGGAGTGAGCAGTACTTC. Amino acids: CASSNLQGSEQYF.

The chain has TRBV5-4 and TRBJ2-7, with 9 nucleotides matching TRBD2. V was clipped by 4 bases and J by 2 bases; unmatched bases: 7. The CDR3 covers 15 residues. Looked up from germline, CDR1 is SGHNT and CDR2 is YYREEE (reference sequence). The CDR3 spells CASSNSGGPPYEQYF. The CDR3 DNA follows: TGTGCCAGCAGCAATAGCGGGGGCCCCCCCTACGAGCAGTACTTC.

This clone was detected a few times. The V call is TRBV7-6, the J call TRBJ1-3; D perhaps matches TRBD1 (6 bases). Germline CDR1 is SGHVS and CDR2 is FNYEAQ. V was pared by 4 bases and J by 0 bases, with 19 bases between. The CDR3 extends over 18 amino acids. In nucleotides, the CDR3 is TGTGCCAGCAGCTCCCCTGTAGCAGGGGATAGCTCTGGAAACACCATATATTTT. Translating gives CASSSPVAGDSSGNTIYF.

V is TRBV9 and J is TRBJ2-7; D may be TRBD1 or TRBD2 (6 bases each). Deletions cut 0 bases from V and 5 bases from J, with 12 bases between. The germline CDR1 and CDR2 sequences are SGDLS and YYNGEE. CDR3 length: 14 residues. The CDR3 loop reads CASSVAGGQNEQYF. Here the CDR3 DNA reads TGTGCCAGCAGCGTAGCTGGGGGGCAGAACGAGCAGTACTTC. The entire variable domain, with the rest obtained from reference TRBV9 and TRBJ2-7, is as follows: DSGVTQTPKHLITATGQRVTLRCSPRSGDLSVYWYQQSLDQGLQFLIQYYNGEERAKGNILERFSAQQFPDLHSELNLSSLELGDSALYFCASSVAGGQNEQYFGPGTRLTVT.

The chain recombines TRBV18 with TRBJ2-5; 10 bases line up with TRBD1. CDR1 is KGHSH, CDR2 LQKENI, per germline. V shed 5 bases, J shed 0 bases, and the junction held 3 bases outside the gene matches. This CDR3 contains 15 residues. DNA for the CDR3: TGTGCCAGCTCATCCGGGACAGGGGACCAAGAGACCCAGTACTTC. It yields the protein CASSSGTGDQETQYF.

This chain uses TRBV6-5 with TRBJ2-7; D is uncertain. CDR1 MNHEY and CDR2 SVGAGI come from the germline V gene. V lost 7 bases, J lost 0 bases, and 13 bases lay in between. The CDR3 spans 14 residues. CDR3 nucleotide sequence: TGTGCCAGCACCCCCTCTTACTCCTCCTACGAGCAGTACTTC. Protein product: CASTPSYSSYEQYF.

V gene TRBV30 combines with J gene TRBJ2-2; D unresolved. The germline V gene has CDR1 GTSNPN and CDR2 SVGIG (reference sequence). Trimming removed 0 bases at V and 1 base at J, with 9 bases between. The CDR3 contains 15 residues. CDR3: CAWSVVRLNTGELFF. The CDR3 region has the DNA TGTGCCTGGAGTGTGGTCAGGTTGAACACCGGGGAGCTGTTTTTT.

This clone was seen only a few times. This rearrangement joins TRBV29-1 to TRBJ1-1, with 8 bases that match TRBD1. V dropped 6 bases and J dropped 1; count of bases not matched to a gene: 1. Germline CDR1 reads SQVTM; CDR2 reads ANQGSEA. The CDR3 runs 12 residues. CDR3 nucleotides: TGCAGCGTAGACAGGGGGAACACTGAAGCTTTCTTT. Protein: CSVDRGNTEAFF.

V is TRBV6-6 and J is TRBJ2-5; D unresolved. This CDR3 is 13 amino acids long. V was clipped by 7 bases and J by 2 bases, with 11 bases between them. Germline loops: CDR1 MNHNY, CDR2 SVGAGI (reference sequence). Here the CDR3 DNA reads TGTGCCAGCAATGGTCTGCTTCAAGAGACCCAGTACTTC. Translated: CASNGLLQETQYF.

The rearrangement uses TRBV5-1 and TRBJ2-7, with 12 bases aligning to TRBD2. Germline V gene data show CDR1 as SGHRS and CDR2 as YFSETQ. CDR3 length: 17 amino acids. V shed 5 bases and J 2 bases; nucleotides not matched to a gene: 11. The CDR3 coding sequence is TGCGCCAGCAGGGTCTCTATTGCTAGCGGGGGGGCCTACGAGCAGTACTTC. This sequence encodes CASRVSIASGGAYEQYF.

The chain employs TRBV5-1 and TRBJ2-7; TRBD1 is a possible D gene (5 bases). V lost 4 bases and J lost 5, with 16 bases in between. Per germline, CDR1 SGHRS and CDR2 YFSETQ. There are 14 residues in the CDR3. CDR3 nucleotide sequence: TGCGCCAGCAGCCGGACACCAGTCATTGACGAGCAGTACTTC. Translating it yields CASSRTPVIDEQYF.

This clone was counted between two and nine times. The gene calls are TRBV9 and TRBJ2-2, with D possibly being TRBD1 (6 bases). Trimming took 0 bases from V and 6 from J, leaving 12 bases between them. The CDR3 totals 15 residues. Germline CDR1 and CDR2: SGDLS and YYNGEE. The DNA for the CDR3 is TGTGCCAGCAGCGTAGAGGCAGGGGCTCCCGGGGAGCTGTTTTTT. It is translated as CASSVEAGAPGELFF.

This chain joins TRBV5-1 and TRBJ1-3, with 10 positions matching TRBD1. CDR3 length: 17 residues. Per the germline V gene, CDR1 is SGHRS and CDR2 is YFSETQ. V lost 0 bases to trimming and J lost 4 bases; unmatched junction nucleotides: 7. CDR3 bases: TGCGCCAGCAGCTTGGTGACAGGGGGCGCGGGAGGAAACACCATATATTTT. Its translation: CASSLVTGGAGGNTIYF.

With respect to this clone: One junction end does not reproduce the germline sequence, and a read error may be involved. The rearrangement joins TRBV7-7 to TRBJ2-7; possible D gene TRBD1, 6 bases. Germline values: CDR1 SSHAT, CDR2 FNYEAQ (reference sequence). The CDR3 loop spans 15 amino acids. DNA of the CDR3: TGTGCTAGCAGCCCATCTTGGGGACAAAGCTACGAGCAGTACTTC. The encoded protein is CASSPSWGQSYEQYF.

The rearrangement joins TRBV18 to TRBJ2-3; 12 bases line up with TRBD2. J gave up 0 bases and V 3 bases, and 4 bases lay outside the gene matches. The length of the CDR3 is 17 residues. Germline CDR1 reads KGHSH; CDR2 reads LQKENI. CDR3 loop: CASSPPSGGGSTDTQYF. As DNA, the CDR3 is TGTGCCAGCTCACCTCCTAGCGGGGGGGGAAGCACAGATACGCAGTATTTT. Full variable domain (missing parts from reference TRBV18 and TRBJ2-3): NAGVMQNPRHLVRRRGQEARLRCSPMKGHSHVYWYRQLPEEGLKFMVYLQKENIIDESGMPKERFSAEFPKEGPSILRIQQVVRGDSAAYFCASSPPSGGGSTDTQYFGPGTRLTVL.

The CDR3 DNA reads as TGTGCCAGCAGCTGGGCAGCCGGACCATCCTACGAGCAGTACTTC. Its translation: CASSWAAGPSYEQYF. This chain connects TRBV7-9 to TRBJ2-7; D gene ambiguous. CDR3 length equals 15 residues. The germline gives CDR1 SEHNR, CDR2 FQNEAQ (reference sequence). V dropped 4 bases and J dropped 1 base, with 14 bases sitting between them.

V usage is TRBV19 and J usage is TRBJ1-2; D might be TRBD1 (6 bases). The germline V gene has CDR1 LNHDA and CDR2 SQIVND (reference sequence). This CDR3 is built from 15 residues. Between the trimmed V and J ends, which lost 6 bases and 0 bases, there was a span of 14 bases. The CDR3 region has the DNA TGTGCCAGTAGCCCGACAGGTCGAGCTAACTATGGCTACACCTTC. Its protein is CASSPTGRANYGYTF.

The J gene is TRBJ2-1, the V gene TRBV10-1; D gene ambiguous. Germline V CDR1 and CDR2: WNHNN, SYGVQD (reference sequence). The CDR3 is made up of 15 amino acids. The ends were cut back, 6 bases at V and 7 bases at J, with 19 bases in the middle. This CDR3 is CASSKRLLAANEQFF. DNA of the CDR3: TGCGCCAGCAGCAAACGACTCCTCGCCGCTAATGAGCAGTTCTTC.